This T cell receptor (beta chain) came from a study of response to subunit inactivated influenza vaccine. Broader study findings: Few new T cells, the authors suggested, are recruited by each seasonal influenza vaccination.

The CDR3 spans 17 residues. Via MiXCR, TCRdb re-called the RT-PCR reads, giving one row per CDR3 protein. The data contain 450,000 to 550,000 distinct CDR3 sequences, 25% of them singletons. This clonotype was counted many times. Its matching antigen is unknown. The sample in question was CD4+ T cells sorted from PBMCs, obtained roughly 5 days after vaccination. This chain connects TRBV21-1 to TRBJ2-1; the D call TRBD2 from the table was never checked on the DNA. TRBV21-1 is described as a pseudogene. The receptor was isolated from a man aged 50 or older who received an inactivated influenza vaccine. The chain's CDR3 is CASSKAASGSSYNEQFF. The CDR3 DNA sequence: TGTGCCAGCAGCAAAGCGGCTAGCGGGAGCTCCTACAATGAGCAGTTCTTC.